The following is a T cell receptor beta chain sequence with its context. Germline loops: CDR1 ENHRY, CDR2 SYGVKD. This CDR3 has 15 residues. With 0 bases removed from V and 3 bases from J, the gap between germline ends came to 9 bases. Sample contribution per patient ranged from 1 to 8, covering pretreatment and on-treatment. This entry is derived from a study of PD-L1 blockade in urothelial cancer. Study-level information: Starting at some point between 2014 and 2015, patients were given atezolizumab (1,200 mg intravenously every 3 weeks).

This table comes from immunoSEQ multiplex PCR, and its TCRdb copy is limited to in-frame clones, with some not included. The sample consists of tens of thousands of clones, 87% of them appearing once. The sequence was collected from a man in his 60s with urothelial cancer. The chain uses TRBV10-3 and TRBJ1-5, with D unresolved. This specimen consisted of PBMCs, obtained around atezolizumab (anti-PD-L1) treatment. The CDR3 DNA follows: TGTGCCATCAGTGAGTCGGGTAGCTACAATCAGCCCCAGCATTTT. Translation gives CAISESGSYNQPQHF.